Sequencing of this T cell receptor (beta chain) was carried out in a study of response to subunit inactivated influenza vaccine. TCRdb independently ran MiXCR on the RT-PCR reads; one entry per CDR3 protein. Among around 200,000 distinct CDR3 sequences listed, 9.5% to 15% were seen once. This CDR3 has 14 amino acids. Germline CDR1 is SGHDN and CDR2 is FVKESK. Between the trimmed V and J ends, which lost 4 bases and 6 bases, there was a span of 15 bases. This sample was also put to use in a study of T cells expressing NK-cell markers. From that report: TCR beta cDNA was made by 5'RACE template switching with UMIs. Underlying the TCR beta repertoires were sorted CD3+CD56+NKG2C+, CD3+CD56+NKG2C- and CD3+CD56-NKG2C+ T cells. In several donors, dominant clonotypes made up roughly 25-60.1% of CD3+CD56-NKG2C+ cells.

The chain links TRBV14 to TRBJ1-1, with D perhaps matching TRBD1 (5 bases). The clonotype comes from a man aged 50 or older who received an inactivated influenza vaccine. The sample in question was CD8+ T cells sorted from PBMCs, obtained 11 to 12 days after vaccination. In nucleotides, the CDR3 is TGTGCCAGCAGCCCGTCGGCCGGGGGTCCTGAAGCTTTCTTT. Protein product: CASSPSAGGPEAFF.